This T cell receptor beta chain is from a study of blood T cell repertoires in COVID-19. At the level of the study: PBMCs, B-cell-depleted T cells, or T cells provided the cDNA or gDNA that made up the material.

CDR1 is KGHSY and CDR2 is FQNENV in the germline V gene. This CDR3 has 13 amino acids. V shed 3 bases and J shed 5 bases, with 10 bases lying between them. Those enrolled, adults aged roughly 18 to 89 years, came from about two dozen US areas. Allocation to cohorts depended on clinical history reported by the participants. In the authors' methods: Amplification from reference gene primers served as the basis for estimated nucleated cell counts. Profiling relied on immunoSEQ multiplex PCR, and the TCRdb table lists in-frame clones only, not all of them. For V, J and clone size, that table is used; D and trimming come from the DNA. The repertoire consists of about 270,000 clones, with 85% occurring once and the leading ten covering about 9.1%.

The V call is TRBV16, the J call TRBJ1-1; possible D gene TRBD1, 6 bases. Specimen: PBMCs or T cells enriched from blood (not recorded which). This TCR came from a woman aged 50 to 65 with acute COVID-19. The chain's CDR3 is CASSHGQLTEAFF. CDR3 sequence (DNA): TGTGCCAGCAGCCATGGACAGTTAACTGAAGCTTTCTTT. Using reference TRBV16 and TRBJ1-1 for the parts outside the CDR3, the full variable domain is GEEVAQTPKHLVRGEGQKAKLYCAPIKGHSYVFWYQQVLKNEFKFLISFQNENVFDETGMPKERFSAKCLPNSPCSLEIQATKLEDSAVYFCASSHGQLTEAFFGQGTRLTVV.